A selection of T cell receptor beta chains follows, all from one sample in a study of CD8+ T cells in alopecia areata. Generated by immunoSEQ multiplex PCR, the TCRdb table keeps only in-frame clones and is missing some. The table shows about 180,000 clones, with almost 65% occurring only once. This specimen consisted of CD4+ T cells sorted from blood, obtained at week 0. These receptor sequences come from a human donor with alopecia areata. The CDR3 runs from the conserved cysteine through the conserved F or W. Part of the rows lack a size; the others show once, few, many or a class for expanded clones.

j_gene,v_gene,abundance,CDR3aa
TRBJ2-3,TRBV4-1,few,CASSLQGTSGSDTQYF
TRBJ1-1,TRBV9,few,CASSGSGTEAFF
TRBJ1-1,TRBV27,-,CASSFSPFDLNTEAFF
TRBJ1-1,TRBV29-1,-,CSVGHSENTEAFF
TRBJ1-1,TRBV6-5,-,CASSNRAEAFF
TRBJ2-7,TRBV9,few,CASSPETSGARRWRYEQYF
TRBJ1-6,TRBV19,few,CASSRDSNSPLHF
TRBJ1-2,TRBV6-1,few,CASSEVGGYTF
TRBJ1-2,TRBV7-2,-,CASSPGQGAVGYTF
TRBJ2-3,TRBV29-1,-,CSVERQALGSDTQYF
TRBJ2-1,TRBV29-1,-,CSVEGGGPRNEQFF
TRBJ2-3,TRBV29-1,-,CSVSDTDTQYF
TRBJ2-5,TRBV25-1,once,CASSGGGTSQYF
TRBJ2-1,TRBV30,few,CAWNFRRNEQFF
TRBJ2-7,TRBV2,-,CASSNGGAKYEQYF
TRBJ2-7,TRBV15,-,CATSRPNYEQYF
TRBJ2-4,TRBV9,-,CASSVTAGVGKNIQYF
TRBJ1-1,TRBV29-1,once,CSVEEGASEAFF
TRBJ2-7,TRBV29-1,few,CSVRGRQSYEQYF
TRBJ2-1,TRBV10-3,-,CAISDHGRNNEQFF
TRBJ1-1,TRBV9,-,CASSARQDPNTEAFF